This T cell receptor (beta chain) was recovered during a study of T cells in Graves' hyperthyroidism and ophthalmopathy. TCR beta CDR3 regions were amplified from RNA transcripts. A first-round RT-PCR of the TCR CDR3 used the HTBI primer set. TCRdb re-analysed the multiplex PCR reads in MiXCR, keeping a single row per CDR3 protein. This table holds roughly 300,000 distinct CDR3 sequences, 18% found once. Germline values: CDR1 SGHAT, CDR2 FQNNGV. CDR3 size: 20 residues. After removal of 1 base from V and 5 bases from J, the junction contained 22 bases not matched to a gene. The sample holds many counts of this clonotype. In making diagnoses, clinical symptoms, serum thyroxine and TRAb, thyroid ultrasound and orbital computed tomography were all used.

Input material: blood. The rearrangement uses TRBV11-2 and TRBJ2-7; 8 bases match TRBD2. This sequence originates from a woman in her forties or fifties with Graves' hyperthyroidism. In DNA form, the CDR3 reads TGTGCCAGCAGCTTAGGTCTGGGGAGGTGGGCTAGCGGGCCGTCCCACGAGCAGTACTTC. Protein product: CASSLGLGRWASGPSHEQYF.